Each of the 19 T cell receptor beta chains below was sequenced from the same sample in a study of human T cells and chemical hapten exposure. Described time point: pre-sensitization, week 0. The treatment here: therapeutic diphenylcyclopropenone sensitization with weekly scalp DPC. TCRdb reanalysed the RACE reads using MiXCR and keeps one entry per CDR3 protein. The sample yields a few hundred thousand distinct CDR3 sequences, about 5% seen once. The sequencing here drew on whole blood, taken in connection with sensitization to the hapten diphenylcyclopropenone (DPC). The origin of the receptors is a woman aged 18 to 35 with alopecia areata. Some clones in this sample may be carry-over from other donors' samples.

The table lists this clonotype with many counts. CDR3 DNA sequence: TGCGCCAGCAGCTTGGATGGCAGTCGCTATGAAAAACTGTTTTTT. Its translation: CASSLDGSRYEKLFF. V is TRBV5-1 and J is TRBJ1-4; unclear D gene. There are 15 residues in the CDR3. Germline V gene data show CDR1 as SGHRS and CDR2 as YFSETQ. Trimming shortened V by 0 bases and J by 6 bases, and 12 bases separated the two germline ends.

V gene TRBV6-5 combines with J gene TRBJ1-2, with TRBD1 identical over 9 bases. Germline CDR1 reads MNHEY; CDR2 reads SVGAGI. Trimming took 2 bases from V and 8 from J; bases not matched to a gene: 6. The CDR3 contains 14 residues. The CDR3 region is CASSYAGTGIGYTF. For the CDR3, the DNA is TGTGCCAGCAGTTACGCAGGGACAGGGATAGGCTACACCTTC.

Many counts were recorded for this clonotype. The chain uses TRBV28 and TRBJ2-5, with D tentatively TRBD1 (5 bases). Trimming removed 5 bases from V and 1 base from J, with 11 bases in between. CDR3 length: 14 residues. Germline V gene data show CDR1 as MDHEN and CDR2 as SYDVKM. In nucleotides, the CDR3 is TGTGCCAGCAGTGAAGGACAATCCCAAGAGACCCAGTACTTC. Translating gives CASSEGQSQETQYF.

This clonotype appeared many times. J is TRBJ1-4 and V is TRBV6-5, with 9 nucleotides matching TRBD1. Losses at the gene ends were 6 bases for V and 7 bases for J; bases not matched to a gene: 3. CDR3 size: 13 residues. Germline-derived CDR1 and CDR2 are MNHEY and SVGAGI. The CDR3 nucleotides are TGTGCCAGCAGGGCGACAGGGGGTGAAAAACTGTTTTTT. Protein sequence: CASRATGGEKLFF.

This chain uses TRBV6-5 with TRBJ2-2, with 12 bases matching TRBD2. The CDR3 covers 15 residues. V trimming: 5 bases; J trimming: 7 bases; junction bases outside the gene matches: 5. The germline gives CDR1 MNHEY, CDR2 SVGAGI. The CDR3 region is CASSNRLAGVGELFF. CDR3 nucleotide sequence: TGTGCCAGCAGTAACCGACTAGCGGGGGTCGGGGAGCTGTTTTTT.

The CDR3 is CASSSTGTGDRTFF. CDR3 coding DNA: TGTGCCAGCAGCTCAACCGGGACAGGGGACAGAACTTTCTTT. This chain joins TRBV7-2 and TRBJ1-1; 10 bases match TRBD1. Germline V lookup: CDR1 SGHTA, CDR2 FQGNSA. V lost 4 bases, J lost 12 bases, and 11 bases stayed unmatched. This CDR3 comprises 14 residues.

V gene TRBV28 combines with J gene TRBJ1-6; no definite D call. The CDR3 loop spans 14 amino acids. V dropped 8 bases and J dropped 4 bases, with 12 bases sitting between them. The germline gives CDR1 MDHEN, CDR2 SYDVKM. The CDR3 region has the DNA TGTGCCAGCGGCCGACAAGCATATAATTCACCCCTCCACTTT. The encoded protein is CASGRQAYNSPLHF. The complete variable domain, with remaining parts taken from reference TRBV28 and TRBJ1-6, reads DVKVTQSSRYLVKRTGEKVFLECVQDMDHENMFWYRQDPGLGLRLIYFSYDVKMKEKGDIPEGYSVSREKKERFSLILESASTNQTSMYLCASGRQAYNSPLHFGNGTRLTVT.

This chain connects TRBV6-5 to TRBJ1-1; D remains unclear. Germline CDR1 and CDR2: MNHEY and SVGAGI. Trimming took off 6 bases at V and 2 bases at J, with 13 bases between the two ends. This CDR3 has 14 amino acids. CDR3 DNA sequence: TGTGCCAGCAGCTCCCCGAGGGAAAACACTGAAGCTTTCTTT. Protein sequence: CASSSPRENTEAFF.

The sample holds a few counts of this clonotype. The chain joins TRBV6-1 to TRBJ1-2, with a weak D call TRBD1 (6 bases). The CDR3 covers 14 residues. V was cut by 1 base and J by 6 bases, with 12 bases left in between. Germline loops: CDR1 MNHNS, CDR2 SASEGT. The CDR3 DNA is TGTGCCAGCAGTGAAGAGTACAGGGCGGATGGCTACACCTTC. Its protein is CASSEEYRADGYTF.

The chain combines TRBV10-3 with TRBJ1-6, with D perhaps TRBD1 (5 bases). V lost 11 bases and J 7 bases, leaving 12 bases between the germline ends. This CDR3 comprises 12 residues. Germline V gives CDR1 ENHRY, CDR2 SYGVKD. CDR3 region: CAVGAGNSPLHF. For the CDR3, the DNA is TGTGCCGTAGGGGCAGGGAATTCACCCCTCCACTTT.

This chain uses TRBV29-1 with TRBJ2-1; a possible D gene is TRBD2 (6 bases). Germline V gene sequence: CDR1 SQVTM, CDR2 ANQGSEA. The CDR3 sequence is 15 residues long. V shed 7 bases and J shed 5 bases, with 21 bases lying between them. CDR3 in DNA: TGCAGCGCCCCAAGGGAGGCAGGGAGCAACAATGAGCAGTTCTTC. Translating gives CSAPREAGSNNEQFF.

This clonotype was detected ten times or more. The rearrangement joins TRBV12-3 or TRBV12-4 to TRBJ1-6, with 9 bases lining up with TRBD1. This CDR3 comprises 14 residues. Trimming removed 7 bases from V and 8 bases from J; junction bases left unmatched: 6. The CDR3 spells CASKVDRGYSPLHF. CDR3 bases: TGTGCCAGCAAAGTGGACAGGGGTTATTCACCCCTCCACTTT.

This clonotype was seen more than once but under ten times. The V and J genes are TRBV7-8 and TRBJ2-1; the match to TRBD2 covers 12 bases. V was clipped by 5 bases and J by 12 bases; unmatched bases: 14. The CDR3 sequence is 16 residues long. The germline CDR1 and CDR2 sequences are SGHVS and FQNEAQ. For the CDR3, the DNA is TGTGCCAGCAGCCCGAGGACTAGCGGGACTGGAGGAACGCAGTTCTTC. Amino acid sequence: CASSPRTSGTGGTQFF.

The CDR3 DNA reads TGTGCCAGCAATCCAGTAAGGACAGATACGCAGTATTTT. Its translation is CASNPVRTDTQYF. The gene calls are TRBV14 and TRBJ2-3; unclear D gene. The CDR3 has 13 residues. Trimming took 7 bases from V and 3 from J, leaving 11 bases between them. Germline values: CDR1 SGHDN, CDR2 FVKESK.

This clonotype was found many times. The V gene is TRBV7-2, the J gene TRBJ1-4, with D perhaps TRBD1 (5 bases). The length of the CDR3 is 14 residues. V was pared by 5 bases and J by 4 bases, with 11 bases between. CDR1 is SGHTA, CDR2 FQGNSA, per germline. The CDR3 is CASSVDSINEKLFF. In nucleotides, the CDR3 is TGTGCCAGCAGCGTTGACAGTATTAATGAAAAACTGTTTTTT.

This clonotype was found many times. The chain couples TRBV6-4 to TRBJ1-2, with D possibly being TRBD1 (5 bases). The V end was cut by 8 bases, the J end by 6 bases, with 19 bases between. Germline V lookup: CDR1 MRHNA, CDR2 SNTAGT. This CDR3 has 14 residues. The CDR3: CASGPRERLNGYTF. CDR3 nucleotides: TGTGCCAGCGGGCCCAGGGAACGGCTGAATGGCTACACCTTC.

This clonotype was recorded a few times. J is TRBJ2-1 and V is TRBV10-3; TRBD1 might be the D (5 bases). Germline CDR1 is ENHRY and CDR2 is SYGVKD. The CDR3 runs to 14 residues. The V and J ends lost 4 bases and 8 bases respectively, with 15 bases between them. The CDR3 nucleotides read TGTGCCATCAGTGCCGGACAATCCGATGATGAGCAGTTCTTC. Encoded protein: CAISAGQSDDEQFF.

The chain has TRBV12-3 or TRBV12-4 and TRBJ2-6; tentatively, D is TRBD1 (5 bases). The CDR3 runs 14 residues. V lost 10 bases, J lost 1 base, and 11 bases lay in between. CDR3 bases: TGTGCCATCTCGAAGGGGTCTGGGGCCAACGTCCTGACTTTC. Protein product: CAISKGSGANVLTF.

This clonotype was found many times. V gene TRBV7-9 combines with J gene TRBJ2-7, with D perhaps matching TRBD1 or TRBD2 (5 bases each). The germline V gene has CDR1 SEHNR and CDR2 FQNEAQ (reference sequence). CDR3 size: 13 residues. The V end was cut by 4 bases, the J end by 7 bases, with 14 bases between. CDR3 DNA sequence: TGTGCCAGCAGCTCAACCGGGACGACTGAGCAGTACTTC. It translates to CASSSTGTTEQYF. The complete variable domain, with remaining parts taken from reference TRBV7-9 and TRBJ2-7, reads DTGVSQNPRHKITKRGQNVTFRCDPISEHNRLYWYRQTLGQGPEFLTYFQNEAQLEKSRLLSDRFSAERPKGSFSTLEIQRTEQGDSAMYLCASSSTGTTEQYFGPGTRLTVT.